Presented here are 30 T cell receptor beta chains from one specimen sequenced in a study of blood T cell repertoires in COVID-19. Generated by immunoSEQ multiplex PCR, the TCRdb table keeps only in-frame clones and is missing some. Altogether some 150,000 clones are present, approximately 84% being singletons, with the ten largest covering 1% to 1.2%. The sample taken for sequencing was peripheral blood. All receptors derive from a man aged 40-55 years with acute or convalescent COVID-19.

The chain joins TRBV3-1 (or the pseudogene TRBV3-2) to TRBJ1-6; D is ambiguous. Per the germline V gene, CDR1 is LGHDT and CDR2 is YNNKEL (reference sequence). Deletions cut 1 base from V and 8 bases from J, with 15 bases between. The CDR3 loop spans 16 amino acids. The CDR3 region is CASSQGFARAYSPLHF. CDR3 bases: TGTGCCAGCAGCCAAGGGTTCGCCAGAGCGTATTCACCCCTCCACTTT.

The chain joins TRBV7-9 to TRBJ2-3, with TRBD2 matching over 10 bases. J was trimmed by 3 bases and V by 2 bases; bases with no gene match: 5. The CDR3 loop spans 16 amino acids. The germline gives CDR1 SEHNR, CDR2 FQNEAQ (reference sequence). The CDR3 DNA reads TGTGCCAGCAGCTTAAGTAGCGGGGGGCGAACAGATACGCAGTATTTT. The encoded protein is CASSLSSGGRTDTQYF.

This clone was observed once. V usage is TRBV19 and J usage is TRBJ2-7; TRBD1 matches 7 bases. The CDR3 sequence is 15 residues long. Per germline, CDR1 LNHDA and CDR2 SQIVND (reference sequence). V lost 4 bases, J lost 1 base, and 7 bases stayed unmatched. CDR3 nucleotides: TGTGCCAGTAGTAACGGGACAGACCCTTCCTACGAGCAGTACTTC. It encodes CASSNGTDPSYEQYF. The whole variable domain, filled in from reference TRBV19 and TRBJ2-7, reads DGGITQSPKYLFRKEGQNVTLSCEQNLNHDAMYWYRQDPGQGLRLIYYSQIVNDFQKGDIAEGYSVSREKKESFPLTVTSAQKNPTAFYLCASSNGTDPSYEQYFGPGTRLTVT.

J is TRBJ2-2 and V is TRBV6-2 or TRBV6-3; 7 bases match TRBD1. CDR1 MNHEY and CDR2 SVGEGT come from the germline V gene. The CDR3 runs 14 residues. Trimming removed 4 bases from V and 7 bases from J; junction bases left unmatched: 6. The CDR3 DNA reads as TGTGCCAGCAGTTCCGGGACAGTGATCGGGGAGCTGTTTTTT. Translating it yields CASSSGTVIGELFF.

This rearrangement joins TRBV7-9 to TRBJ1-1; the match to TRBD1 covers 10 bases. This CDR3 comprises 15 residues. CDR1 and CDR2 from the germline V gene are SEHNR and FQNEAQ (reference sequence). V was pared by 1 base and J by 8 bases, with 7 bases of the junction left unmatched. For the CDR3, the DNA is TGTGCCAGCAGCTTAGGAATGACAGGGGGCATGGAAGCTTTCTTT. Its translation: CASSLGMTGGMEAFF. The entire variable domain, with the rest obtained from reference TRBV7-9 and TRBJ1-1, is as follows: DTGVSQNPRHKITKRGQNVTFRCDPISEHNRLYWYRQTLGQGPEFLTYFQNEAQLEKSRLLSDRFSAERPKGSFSTLEIQRTEQGDSAMYLCASSLGMTGGMEAFFGQGTRLTVV.

The chain has TRBV6-5 and TRBJ1-3, with 9 positions matching TRBD1. CDR1 is MNHEY, CDR2 SVGAGI, per germline. V shed 6 bases and J 4 bases; nucleotides not matched to a gene: 7. This CDR3 has 15 amino acids. CDR3 coding DNA: TGTGCCAGCAGGCTAGGTGGGACAGGGGGAAACACCATATATTTT. It translates to CASRLGGTGGNTIYF.

With respect to this clone: This same CDR3 is encoded by further DNA sequences in the sample. The CDR3 DNA sequence: TGTGCCAGCAGCATTGACAGGGCTCAGCCCCAGCATTTT. The encoded protein is CASSIDRAQPQHF. The genes are TRBV11-2 and TRBJ1-5, with 7 positions matching TRBD1. Germline loops: CDR1 SGHAT, CDR2 FQNNGV. V trimming: 5 bases; J trimming: 6 bases; junction bases outside the gene matches: 4. This CDR3 is 13 amino acids long.

This rearrangement joins TRBV5-4 to TRBJ1-3, with D possibly TRBD1 on 6 matching bases. The germline gives CDR1 SGHNT, CDR2 YYREEE (reference sequence). V lost 3 bases and J 4 bases, leaving 11 bases between the germline ends. The CDR3 is made up of 14 amino acids. The CDR3 loop reads CASSSAGAGNTIYF. In nucleotides, the CDR3 is TGTGCCAGCAGCTCCGCGGGGGCCGGAAACACCATATATTTT.

The chain has TRBV6-5 and TRBJ2-1, with TRBD2 matching over 10 bases. Germline CDR1 reads MNHEY; CDR2 reads SVGAGI. Unmatched junction bases numbered 5, after V lost 6 bases and J lost 6 bases. The CDR3 covers 14 residues. The CDR3 protein is CASRRAGGLNEQFF. The CDR3 coding sequence is TGTGCCAGCAGAAGAGCGGGGGGGCTCAATGAGCAGTTCTTC.

The genes are TRBV5-1 and TRBJ2-3, with TRBD1 matching over 8 bases. CDR1 is SGHRS and CDR2 is YFSETQ in the germline V gene. This CDR3 spans 16 amino acids. J lost 4 bases, V lost 4 bases, and 11 bases had no gene match. The chain's CDR3 is CASSPSTGGGPDTQYF. DNA for the CDR3: TGCGCCAGCAGCCCAAGCACAGGGGGAGGCCCAGATACGCAGTATTTT.

The rearrangement uses TRBV6-2 or TRBV6-3 and TRBJ2-1; 10 bases are shared with TRBD2. From germline, CDR1 is MNHEY and CDR2 SVGEGT. The CDR3 is made up of 16 amino acids. The ends lost 4 bases at V and 1 base at J; junction bases unmatched: 4. The CDR3 nucleotides are TGTGCCAGCAGTTCCTTAGCGGGGGGTTCCTACAATGAGCAGTTCTTC. Amino acid sequence: CASSSLAGGSYNEQFF.

This clone has at least ten counts. The CDR3 spells CASSTRDPEGELFF. The CDR3 nucleotides read TGCGCCAGCAGCACACGGGATCCCGAAGGGGAGCTGTTTTTT. The chain carries TRBV4-3 and TRBJ2-2; tentatively, D is TRBD2 (5 bases). Trimming removed 5 bases from V and 8 bases from J, with 15 bases in between. There are 14 residues in the CDR3. CDR1 and CDR2 (germline): LGHNA, YSLEER.

The chain employs TRBV6-2 or TRBV6-3 and TRBJ1-1; TRBD1 might be the D (5 bases). The CDR3 has 15 amino acids. Between the trimmed V and J ends, which lost 1 base and 2 bases, there was a span of 11 bases. CDR1 is MNHEY and CDR2 is SVGEGT in the germline V gene. CDR3 loop: CASSYLGLGNTEAFF. CDR3 bases: TGTGCCAGCAGTTACTTGGGGCTTGGAAACACTGAAGCTTTCTTT.

The rearrangement links TRBV18 to TRBJ2-5; D not resolved. Germline loops: CDR1 KGHSH, CDR2 LQKENI. CDR3 length: 12 amino acids. The V gene lost 6 bases and the J gene lost 5 bases, with 10 bases spanning the gap. CDR3 coding DNA: TGTGCCAGCTCCCCCGAGGCGGAGACCCAGTACTTC. This sequence encodes CASSPEAETQYF.

The chain joins TRBV7-3 to TRBJ1-5; D call uncertain. V was trimmed by 5 bases and J by 0 bases, leaving 8 bases between them. This CDR3 is built from 14 residues. In germline, CDR1 is SGHTA, CDR2 FQGTGA. CDR3 nucleotides: TGTGCCAGCAGCCCCACAGATAGCAATCAGCCCCAGCATTTT. Protein product: CASSPTDSNQPQHF.

V gene TRBV5-6 combines with J gene TRBJ2-2, with unresolved D. V was trimmed by 7 bases and J by 1 base, leaving 14 bases between them. This CDR3 contains 15 residues. Germline V gene sequence: CDR1 SGHDT, CDR2 YYEEEE. CDR3 sequence: CASLRRFWNTGELFF. CDR3 coding DNA: TGTGCCAGCCTTCGGAGATTCTGGAACACCGGGGAGCTGTTTTTT.

In its sample, this clone was seen a few times. This chain joins TRBV15 and TRBJ2-1, with TRBD1 matching 7 bases. Trimming cost V 0 bases and J 2 bases; bases outside gene matches: 4. Germline lookup yields CDR1 LNHNV and CDR2 YYDKDF (reference sequence). CDR3 length: 16 residues. This CDR3 is CATSRELGGAYNEQFF. The CDR3 nucleotides read TGTGCCACCAGCAGAGAACTAGGGGGCGCCTACAATGAGCAGTTCTTC.

J is TRBJ2-5 and V is TRBV5-1, with D perhaps TRBD2 (7 bases). Germline CDR1 reads SGHRS; CDR2 reads YFSETQ. The CDR3 consists of 14 residues. V was cut by 4 bases and J by 2 bases, with 12 bases left in between. Written as DNA, the CDR3 is TGCGCCAGCAGCGACAAGGGGGGGCAAGAGACCCAGTACTTC. The encoded protein is CASSDKGGQETQYF.

This chain uses TRBV19 with TRBJ2-4, with D possibly matching TRBD2 (6 bases). The CDR3 covers 17 residues. In germline, CDR1 is LNHDA, CDR2 SQIVND (reference sequence). Trimming pared 5 bases from V and 0 bases from J, leaving 17 bases between. The CDR3 DNA reads as TGTGCCAGTAGTGTCTTTACGGGGGTGAGAGCCAAAAACATTCAGTACTTC. This codes for CASSVFTGVRAKNIQYF.

The V gene is TRBV5-4, the J gene TRBJ2-1, with D possibly matching TRBD1 (5 bases). The CDR3 covers 14 residues. Looked up from germline, CDR1 is SGHNT and CDR2 is YYREEE (reference sequence). Trimming cost V 2 bases and J 8 bases, with 14 bases left between them. CDR3 nucleotide sequence: TGTGCCAGCAGCTTTGGGGTAGGGGCGGATGAGCAGTTCTTC. This codes for CASSFGVGADEQFF.

The V gene is TRBV9, the J gene TRBJ1-5, with 8 bases fitting TRBD1. The V gene's germline CDR1 is SGDLS and CDR2 YYNGEE. The J segment lost 7 bases and the V segment lost 3 bases, leaving 15 bases of the junction unmatched. The CDR3 consists of 17 residues. DNA of the CDR3: TGTGCCAGCAGCGCCTCACGGGGACAGGAAAGTTGGCAGCCCCAGCATTTT. As protein: CASSASRGQESWQPQHF.

This clone has just a few counts. The rearrangement uses TRBV5-6 and TRBJ2-4; D might be TRBD1 (6 bases). The CDR3 sequence is 14 residues long. Looked up from germline, CDR1 is SGHDT and CDR2 is YYEEEE. Trimming shortened V by 5 bases and J by 0 bases, and 9 bases separated the two germline ends. In DNA form, the CDR3 reads TGTGCCAGCAGTAACAGGGAAGCCAAAAACATTCAGTACTTC. Translated, it gives CASSNREAKNIQYF.

This chain joins TRBV29-1 and TRBJ2-7; 10 nucleotides align to TRBD1. Losses at the gene ends were 8 bases for V and 6 bases for J; bases not matched to a gene: 13. The CDR3 loop spans 14 amino acids. CDR1 SQVTM and CDR2 ANQGSEA come from the germline V gene. The CDR3 DNA is TGCAGCACCTCCGGGACAGGGGCGCCGGGCGAGCAGTACTTC. This gives the protein CSTSGTGAPGEQYF.

The V call is TRBV13, the J call TRBJ2-4; TRBD1 matches at 9 bases. This CDR3 is built from 15 residues. The V and J ends lost 2 bases and 9 bases, in that order; junction bases with no gene match: 8. CDR1 is PRHDT and CDR2 is FYEKMQ in the germline V gene (reference sequence). CDR3 DNA: TGTGCCAGCAGCTTAACCGGGACAGGGTATGGCATTCAGTACTTC. Translation gives CASSLTGTGYGIQYF.

V gene TRBV19 combines with J gene TRBJ1-5; TRBD1 agrees at 10 bases. The CDR3 has 14 amino acids. Germline V CDR1 and CDR2: LNHDA, SQIVND (reference sequence). V was clipped by 11 bases and J by 7 bases; unmatched bases: 11. This CDR3 reads CAVSRDRGGQPQHF. CDR3 sequence (DNA): TGTGCCGTCAGCCGGGACAGGGGTGGACAGCCCCAGCATTTT.

This chain links TRBV4-2 with TRBJ2-7, with D perhaps TRBD1 (6 bases). This CDR3 contains 14 residues. V lost 4 bases and J 2 bases, leaving 12 bases between the germline ends. Germline loops: CDR1 LGHNA, CDR2 YNFKEQ. In DNA form, the CDR3 reads TGTGCCAGCAGCCGCGGTGAGGGGGCCTACGAGCAGTACTTC. Translated, it gives CASSRGEGAYEQYF.

The chain links TRBV15 to TRBJ1-3; no definite D call. This CDR3 comprises 16 residues. Germline lookup yields CDR1 LNHNV and CDR2 YYDKDF (reference sequence). Deletions cut 4 bases from V and 3 bases from J, with 16 bases between. In DNA, the CDR3 is TGTGCCACCAGCAACTACGCGGCGGGAAGTGGAAACACCATATATTTT. It translates to CATSNYAAGSGNTIYF.

The chain employs TRBV28 and TRBJ2-1; D gene uncertain. CDR3 size: 14 residues. Germline V gives CDR1 MDHEN, CDR2 SYDVKM. As DNA, the CDR3 is TGTGCAAGCCTCGGCGCAGGCTCCTACAATGAGCAGTTCTTC. It encodes CASLGAGSYNEQFF.

This chain links TRBV29-1 with TRBJ1-2, with TRBD1 identical over 7 bases. Germline values: CDR1 SQVTM, CDR2 ANQGSEA. The CDR3 consists of 15 residues. The junction had 16 bases not matched to a gene; V was cut back by 4 bases and J by 8 bases. This chain's CDR3 is CSVGSIVGGARGYTF. DNA for the CDR3: TGCAGCGTTGGCTCGATTGTAGGGGGCGCGCGGGGCTACACCTTC.

This rearrangement joins TRBV5-1 to TRBJ1-4; D uncertain. Trimming removed 0 bases at V and 8 bases at J, with 8 bases between. The CDR3 is 13 residues long. Germline CDR1 and CDR2: SGHRS and YFSETQ. CDR3 bases: TGCGCCAGCAGCTTGGGGGTCGGGGAAAAACTGTTTTTT. This translates into CASSLGVGEKLFF.